This T cell receptor (beta chain) originates from a study of cytomegalovirus exposure and HLA in healthy donors. Vbeta (60) and Jbeta (13) primers were used in the PCR. Method: immunoSEQ multiplex PCR; TCRdb's copy keeps in-frame clones and lacks some. This sample yields 57,000 or so clones, of which around 75% are seen a single time; roughly 51% belongs to the top ten. Whole-study findings and limits: It was assumed in the presence/absence analyses that sequencing depth was roughly uniform across donors. A list of about 160 TCR beta chains associated with cytomegalovirus was given. Being productive about 87% or about 30% of the time was typical of most TCR beta V segments in an earlier analysis.

Germline-derived CDR1 and CDR2 are MNHNY and SVGAGI (reference sequence). CDR3 length equals 16 residues. Trimming cost V 2 bases and J 0 bases, with 13 bases left between them. Remarks on this clone: The antigen is undetermined.

This chain joins TRBV6-6 and TRBJ1-1, with a tentative D call TRBD1 (5 bases). The specimen was PBMCs. The source of this sequence is a man in his fifties or sixties in good health and CMV-seropositive. CDR3 amino acids: CASSYGAAALNTEAFF. The CDR3, as DNA: TGTGCCAGCAGTTACGGGGCGGCTGCTTTGAACACTGAAGCTTTCTTT.